This entry lists 25 T cell receptor beta chains sequenced from one sample in a study of CD8 T cells in Susac syndrome. Random hexamers primed reverse transcription of about 0.45 to 1 ug RNA. TCRdb itself ran the immunoSEQ multiplex PCR reads through MiXCR, one entry per CDR3 protein. This table has over 350,000 distinct CDR3 sequences, approximately 85% appearing once. The sample consisted of CD8+ T cells from PBMCs. The receptors stem from a human donor with multiple sclerosis.

This clonotype has a handful of counts. V and J are TRBV29-1 and TRBJ2-7, with TRBD2 identical over 7 bases. J lost 3 bases, V lost 6 bases, and 11 bases had no gene match. The CDR3 covers 14 residues. Germline loops: CDR1 SQVTM, CDR2 ANQGSEA. The CDR3 reads CSVAGPRTSYEQYF. DNA of the CDR3: TGCAGCGTCGCGGGTCCGAGGACTAGCTACGAGCAGTACTTC.

The rearrangement uses TRBV5-1 and TRBJ2-7; the match to TRBD2 covers 9 bases. The CDR3 extends over 14 amino acids. V shed 3 bases, J shed 3 bases, and the junction held 4 bases outside the gene matches. CDR1 SGHRS and CDR2 YFSETQ come from the germline V gene. The CDR3 loop reads CASSWQTSGYEQYF. CDR3 in DNA: TGCGCCAGCAGCTGGCAGACTAGCGGCTACGAGCAGTACTTC.

A single count supports this clonotype. The CDR3 here is CASSLAGQTNYGYTF. CDR3 bases: TGCGCCAGCAGCTTGGCGGGACAGACTAACTATGGCTACACCTTC. The V gene is TRBV5-1, the J gene TRBJ1-2; 7 bases line up with TRBD1. Losses at the gene ends were 0 bases for V and 0 bases for J; bases not matched to a gene: 2. The CDR3 is 15 amino acids. Germline lookup yields CDR1 SGHRS and CDR2 YFSETQ. Complete variable domain (other parts from reference TRBV5-1 and TRBJ1-2): KAGVTQTPRYLIKTRGQQVTLSCSPISGHRSVSWYQQTPGQGLQFLFEYFSETQRNKGNFPGRFSGRQFSNSRSEMNVSTLELGDSALYLCASSLAGQTNYGYTFGSGTRLTVV.

This clonotype was seen just once. The chain carries TRBV27 and TRBJ1-4, with TRBD1 matching 7 bases. The CDR3 covers 13 residues. Trimming took 4 bases from V and 4 from J; bases not matched to a gene: 0. CDR1 is MNHEY, CDR2 SMNVEV, per germline (reference sequence). CDR3: CASSSGGNEKLFF. CDR3 nucleotides: TGTGCCAGCAGTTCAGGGGGTAATGAAAAACTGTTTTTT.

The rearrangement joins TRBV25-1 to TRBJ2-5; no clear D gene. The V end lost 4 bases, the J end lost 2 bases, and 14 bases lay between the germline ends. The CDR3 is made up of 15 amino acids. Germline V CDR1 and CDR2: MGHDK, SYGVNS. The DNA for the CDR3 is TGTGCCAGCAGTGTGTCCCGAGAACCTCAAGAGACCCAGTACTTC. Protein product: CASSVSREPQETQYF.

This clonotype showed up just a few times. The CDR3 here is CASRANPGQGWETQYF. In nucleotides, the CDR3 is TGTGCCAGCAGAGCTAATCCGGGACAGGGCTGGGAGACCCAGTACTTC. The chain recombines TRBV6-1 with TRBJ2-5; 9 nucleotides line up with TRBD1. CDR1 is MNHNS and CDR2 is SASEGT in the germline V gene. The trim removed 6 bases at V and 5 bases at J, leaving 13 bases unmatched. The CDR3 has 16 amino acids.

The chain uses TRBV29-1 and TRBJ2-1, with 9 bases that match TRBD2. This CDR3 contains 12 residues. Per germline, CDR1 SQVTM and CDR2 ANQGSEA. V trimming: 8 bases; J trimming: 5 bases; junction bases outside the gene matches: 4. The CDR3 protein is CSRAGGHNEQFF. For the CDR3, the DNA is TGCAGCAGAGCGGGGGGACACAATGAGCAGTTCTTC.

The gene calls are TRBV19 and TRBJ2-2; TRBD1 or TRBD2 may be the D gene (5 bases each). Per the germline V gene, CDR1 is LNHDA and CDR2 is SQIVND (reference sequence). The CDR3 totals 14 residues. Trimming stripped 6 bases from V and 5 bases from J, with 13 bases between. The chain's CDR3 is CASSPGPLTGELFF. CDR3 in DNA: TGTGCCAGTAGCCCGGGACCTCTGACCGGGGAGCTGTTTTTT.

V and J are TRBV11-2 and TRBJ1-1; D gene unclear. Germline CDR1 and CDR2: SGHAT and FQNNGV. The CDR3 runs to 17 residues. V was trimmed by 1 base and J by 5 bases, leaving 20 bases between them. CDR3 loop: CASSLGWGDSPRTEAFF. The CDR3 bases are TGTGCCAGCAGCTTAGGTTGGGGAGATTCTCCGAGGACTGAAGCTTTCTTT.

The chain combines TRBV5-1 with TRBJ2-2, with TRBD1 matching 9 bases. In germline, CDR1 is SGHRS, CDR2 YFSETQ. Trimming cost V 4 bases and J 4 bases; bases outside gene matches: 5. This CDR3 is built from 15 residues. CDR3 protein: CASSPDRGSTGELFF. CDR3 sequence (DNA): TGCGCCAGCAGCCCGGACAGGGGATCCACCGGGGAGCTGTTTTTT.

The genes are TRBV5-4 and TRBJ2-2, with D maybe TRBD2 (7 bases). The germline V and J ends were trimmed by 4 bases and 6 bases, with 28 bases remaining between them. The CDR3 runs 19 residues. Germline V CDR1 and CDR2: SGHNT, YYREEE (reference sequence). The CDR3 sequence is CASSPPFGGRELGAGELFF. The CDR3 DNA is TGTGCCAGCAGCCCGCCTTTCGGGGGGCGCGAATTAGGAGCCGGGGAGCTGTTTTTT. Together with reference TRBV5-4 and TRBJ2-2, the CDR3 gives the full variable domain: ETGVTQSPTHLIKTRGQQVTLRCSSQSGHNTVSWYQQALGQGPQFIFQYYREEENGRGNFPPRFSGLQFPNYSSELNVNALELDDSALYLCASSPPFGGRELGAGELFFGEGSRLTVL.

Turning to this clonotype: Germline and junction disagree at one end, which may indicate a read error. V gene TRBV12-3 or TRBV12-4 combines with J gene TRBJ2-1; 14 nucleotides line up with TRBD2. This CDR3 is 15 amino acids long. This CDR3 reads CASSGTSGRAHEQLF. In DNA, the CDR3 is TGTGCCAGCAGTGGGACTAGCGGGAGAGCCCATGAGCAGCTCTTC.

The J gene is TRBJ2-1, the V gene TRBV11-2; no firm D call. Germline CDR1 and CDR2: SGHAT and FQNNGV. The CDR3 consists of 12 residues. The ends were cut back, 5 bases at V and 6 bases at J, with 8 bases in the middle. The DNA for the CDR3 is TGTGCCAGCAGCGGAGACATCAATGAGCAGTTCTTC. Protein sequence: CASSGDINEQFF.

The chain employs TRBV27 and TRBJ2-3; TRBD1 agrees at 12 bases. The CDR3 runs to 16 residues. Germline assignment: CDR1 MNHEY and CDR2 SMNVEV (reference sequence). V was clipped by 0 bases and J by 2 bases; unmatched bases: 0. CDR3 residues: CASSLSGQGATDTQYF. The CDR3 coding sequence is TGTGCCAGCAGTTTATCGGGACAGGGGGCCACAGATACGCAGTATTTT.

The rearrangement uses TRBV11-2 and TRBJ2-7; D remains ambiguous. This CDR3 is 12 amino acids long. The germline V and J ends were trimmed by 5 bases and 6 bases, with 11 bases remaining between them. In germline, CDR1 is SGHAT, CDR2 FQNNGV. CDR3 coding DNA: TGTGCCAGCAGCCCCAGCGACATCGAGCAGTACTTC. Its protein is CASSPSDIEQYF.

The chain employs TRBV28 and TRBJ2-1, with D possibly matching TRBD2 (5 bases). The CDR3 is 19 residues long. Trimming left V 6 bases short and J 0 bases short, with 24 bases between. Germline V gene lookup returns CDR1 MDHEN and CDR2 SYDVKM. CDR3 residues: CASRYPPHRAESSYNEQFF. CDR3 DNA sequence: TGTGCCAGCAGATATCCCCCCCACAGAGCGGAGAGCTCCTACAATGAGCAGTTCTTC.

The chain employs TRBV6-4 and TRBJ2-5; 12 bases align to TRBD2. Germline V CDR1 and CDR2: MRHNA, SNTAGT. This CDR3 contains 20 residues. V lost 0 bases to trimming and J lost 1 base; unmatched junction nucleotides: 12. This chain's CDR3 is CASSDSAAGTSGSTQETQYF. The CDR3 DNA sequence: TGTGCCAGCAGTGACTCGGCAGCCGGGACTAGCGGGTCCACCCAAGAGACCCAGTACTTC.

The chain recombines TRBV10-2 with TRBJ1-5, with D tentatively TRBD1 (5 bases). Germline values: CDR1 WSHSY, CDR2 SAAADI. V was pared by 2 bases and J by 5 bases, with 10 bases between. The CDR3 covers 14 residues. CDR3 region: CASSEDSVYQPQHF. As DNA, the CDR3 is TGCGCCAGCAGTGAGGACAGTGTGTATCAGCCCCAGCATTTT.

The chain carries TRBV20-1 and TRBJ1-1; TRBD1 agrees at 7 bases. The CDR3 extends over 13 amino acids. Germline lookup yields CDR1 DFQATT and CDR2 SNEGSKA (reference sequence). V lost 4 bases and J lost 5; bases outside the gene matches: 7. In nucleotides, the CDR3 is TGCAGTGCTATGAACAGGGGTCGGACTGAAGCTTTCTTT. This codes for CSAMNRGRTEAFF.

V and J are TRBV5-4 and TRBJ1-4; D is unclear. Germline V CDR1 and CDR2: SGHNT, YYREEE (reference sequence). V lost 1 base and J 8 bases, leaving 9 bases between the germline ends. This CDR3 has 13 amino acids. The CDR3 nucleotides are TGTGCCAGCAGCTTGCCCGAGGACGAAAAACTGTTTTTT. Translated: CASSLPEDEKLFF.

The rearrangement uses TRBV7-9 and TRBJ2-7; 8 bases are shared with TRBD1. In germline, CDR1 is SEHNR, CDR2 FQNEAQ (reference sequence). The CDR3 sequence is 15 residues long. V was clipped by 1 base and J by 4 bases; unmatched bases: 6. CDR3 DNA: TGTGCCAGCAGCTTAGGGACAGGGACCTTATACGAGCAGTACTTC. Translating it yields CASSLGTGTLYEQYF.

The chain couples TRBV5-5 to TRBJ1-1; possible D gene TRBD1, 5 bases. V lost 7 bases, J lost 1 base, and 11 bases lay in between. The CDR3 length is 13 residues. Germline assignment: CDR1 SGHKS and CDR2 YYEKEE (reference sequence). The CDR3 protein is CASFWGGNTEAFF. CDR3 in DNA: TGTGCCAGCTTCTGGGGCGGGAACACTGAAGCTTTCTTT.

The genes are TRBV2 and TRBJ2-5; 7 bases align to TRBD2. CDR3 length: 15 residues. Germline V gene lookup returns CDR1 SNHLY and CDR2 FYNNEI. J was trimmed by 0 bases and V by 7 bases; bases with no gene match: 8. The CDR3 DNA reads as TGTGCCAGCATCGAGACTAGCAGCTACCAAGAGACCCAGTACTTC. Translated, it gives CASIETSSYQETQYF.

The chain carries TRBV7-8 and TRBJ2-3, with 7 bases fitting TRBD1. The CDR3 sequence is 15 residues long. J was trimmed by 3 bases and V by 4 bases; bases with no gene match: 7. Germline lookup yields CDR1 SGHVS and CDR2 FQNEAQ. This CDR3 is CASSSPPTGTDTQYF. In DNA form, the CDR3 reads TGTGCCAGCAGCTCTCCTCCGACAGGGACAGATACGCAGTATTTT.

The chain combines TRBV4-1 with TRBJ2-5; D gene unclear. Germline assignment: CDR1 MGHRA and CDR2 YSYEKL. Trimming took 4 bases from V and 1 from J, leaving 13 bases between them. The CDR3 has 15 amino acids. The chain's CDR3 is CASSPGMGLQETQYF. The CDR3 region has the DNA TGCGCCAGCAGCCCAGGAATGGGCCTCCAAGAGACCCAGTACTTC.